These T cell receptor beta chains were read from a single sample in a study of Graves' ophthalmopathy and Graves' hyperthyroidism. TCRdb re-analysed the multiplex PCR reads in MiXCR, keeping a single row per CDR3 protein. The sample yields around 660,000 distinct CDR3 sequences, about two fifths seen once. Sequencing input: peripheral blood. The receptors here all came from an adult man with Graves' ophthalmopathy. The CDR3 runs from the conserved cysteine through the conserved F or W. The order of the fields is clone size, D gene, J gene, V gene, CDR3 protein, CDR3 DNA. The D gene is left open where the match is weak. Not all rows give a size; the values are once, few, many and, for expanded clones, a class.

. . TRBJ1-2 TRBV10-3 CAISDGDIGYTF TGTGCCATCAGTGACGGGGACATCGGCTACACCTTC
. . TRBJ2-7 TRBV25-1 CASSRSGNTFYGQYF TGTGCCAGCAGCCGATCAGGGAATACCTTCTACGGGCAGTACTTC
many . TRBJ2-2 TRBV2 CASKEGVNTGELFF TGTGCCAGCAAGGAGGGGGTAAACACCGGGGAGCTGTTTTTT
few . TRBJ1-1 TRBV7-9 CASSSPPGTSSVNTEAFF TGTGCCAGCAGCTCCCCCCCGGGGACATCCAGTGTGAACACTGAAGCTTTCTTT
few . TRBJ2-5 TRBV11-2 CASNSLEGPTHGTQYF TGTGCCAGCAACTCCCTGGAGGGCCCCACGCACGGGACCCAGTACTTC
many TRBD2 TRBJ2-5 TRBV25-1 CASSDPGGPEGETQYF TGTGCCAGCAGTGACCCGGGAGGGCCAGAGGGGGAGACCCAGTACTTC
. TRBD2 TRBJ2-3 TRBV2 CASREGLGTQYF TGTGCCAGCCGGGAGGGGCTAGGTACGCAGTATTTT
many . TRBJ1-1 TRBV11-2 CASSRASGITEAFF TGTGCCAGCAGCCGCGCCTCAGGGATCACTGAAGCTTTCTTT
. TRBD1 TRBJ1-5 TRBV15 CATSRERAGGVDQPQHF TGTGCCACCAGCAGAGAGCGGGCAGGGGGTGTGGATCAGCCCCAGCATTTT
many TRBD1 TRBJ1-2 TRBV5-1 CASSTGQARGYGYTF TGCGCCAGCAGCACGGGACAGGCCCGAGGGTATGGCTACACCTTC
many TRBD1 TRBJ1-4 TRBV2 CASGRTGLNEKLFF TGTGCCAGCGGACGGACAGGACTAAATGAAAAACTGTTTTTT
few . TRBJ2-5 TRBV6-6 CASSYAGLETQYF TGTGCCAGCAGTTACGCGGGGTTAGAGACCCAGTACTTC
many . TRBJ1-1 TRBV19 CASSIAGGGEAFF TGTGCCAGTAGTATAGCCGGGGGAGGTGAAGCTTTCTTT
many . TRBJ1-1 TRBV5-6 CASSLGVSTVAVF TGTGCCAGCAGCTTGGGGGTTTCGACAGTCGCAGTCTTT
many TRBD1 TRBJ2-5 TRBV4-2 CASSQVGTEETQYF TGCGCCAGCAGCCAAGTGGGGACAGAAGAGACCCAGTACTTC
. . TRBJ1-2 TRBV12-3/TRBV12-4 CASSVSGGGRPNYGYTF TGTGCCAGCAGTGTCTCAGGTGGGGGGAGACCTAACTATGGCTACACCTTC
. . TRBJ1-6 TRBV25-1 CASSQPPGRSSYNSPLHF TGTGCCAGCAGCCAACCCCCCGGCAGGAGCTCCTATAATTCACCCCTCCACTTT
. . TRBJ2-7 TRBV3-1 CASSQDLERGLSYEQYF TGTGCCAGCAGCCAAGATCTTGAGAGGGGCCTCTCCTACGAGCAGTACTTC
. . TRBJ2-5 TRBV24-1 CATSDRAETQYF TGTGCCACCAGTGATCGGGCCGAGACCCAGTACTTC
. . TRBJ1-1 TRBV19 CATSRKLNTEAFF TGTGCCACTAGTAGGAAGCTGAACACTGAAGCTTTCTTT
. TRBD1 TRBJ1-5 TRBV27 CASSPQGAQPQHF TGTGCCAGCAGTCCTCAGGGGGCCCAGCCCCAGCATTTT
. . TRBJ2-2 TRBV5-1 CASSYQGGELFF TGCGCCAGCAGCTATCAAGGGGGGGAGCTGTTTTTT
many . TRBJ1-1 TRBV7-9 CASSLVPFGNTEAFF TGTGCCAGCAGCTTGGTCCCGTTTGGGAACACTGAAGCTTTCTTT
. TRBD1 TRBJ2-7 TRBV19 CAPRTGTYEQYF TGTGCCCCCAGGACAGGAACCTACGAGCAGTACTTC
. . TRBJ2-2 TRBV9 CASSAILETYTGELFF TGTGCCAGCAGCGCCATCTTAGAGACCTACACCGGGGAGCTGTTTTTT
. . TRBJ2-6 TRBV7-9 CASSSRAGTRANVLTF TGTGCCAGCAGCTCCCGTGCAGGGACTCGGGCCAACGTCCTGACTTTC
once . TRBJ1-3 TRBV25-1 CASSLGAGPVQNTIYF TGTGCCAGCAGCTTGGGGGCAGGACCCGTACAGAACACCATATATTTT
many . TRBJ1-2 TRBV6-5 CASSPTYPGGYTF TGTGCCAGCAGTCCGACGTATCCGGGTGGCTACACCTTC
many TRBD2 TRBJ2-7 TRBV10-3 CAISEGREGYEQYF TGTGCCATCAGTGAGGGCAGGGAGGGTTACGAGCAGTACTTC
. . TRBJ2-7 TRBV7-9 CASSKGLSYEQYF TGTGCCAGCAGCAAGGGCCTCTCCTACGAGCAGTACTTC
few . TRBJ2-3 TRBV25-1 CASSLPGDGTDTQYF TGTGCCAGCAGCTTACCCGGGGACGGTACAGATACGCAGTATTTT
. . TRBJ1-1 TRBV29-1 CSVEDRTRTEAFF TGCAGCGTTGAAGATCGCACTAGGACTGAAGCTTTCTTT
many . TRBJ1-1 TRBV10-3 CAISEGRDANTEAFF TGTGCCATCAGTGAGGGTAGGGACGCGAACACTGAAGCTTTCTTT
. . TRBJ2-5 TRBV7-9 CASSLGGAQGTQYF TGTGCCAGCAGCTTGGGGGGCGCCCAAGGGACCCAGTACTTC
once . TRBJ1-5 TRBV10-3 CASGEGQGASSNNQPQHF TGTGCCAGCGGCGAGGGACAAGGGGCCAGCAGTAACAATCAGCCCCAGCATTTT
few . TRBJ2-2 TRBV20-1 CSARPGQNTGELFF TGCAGTGCTCGTCCCGGACAGAACACCGGGGAGCTGTTTTTT
. TRBD1 TRBJ2-3 TRBV7-9 CASSSDRGAGDTQYF TGTGCCAGCAGCTCCGACAGGGGCGCGGGAGATACGCAGTATTTT
. . TRBJ1-6 TRBV7-2 CASSPPRLEANSPLHF TGTGCCAGCAGCCCCCCCAGGTTGGAGGCTAATTCACCCCTCCACTTT
. TRBD1 TRBJ2-5 TRBV2 CASRVDRETQYF TGTGCCAGCAGGGTGGACAGGGAGACCCAGTACTTT
many TRBD1 TRBJ1-6 TRBV27 CASSVGTGVGSPLHF TGTGCCAGCAGTGTAGGGACAGGGGTTGGTTCACCCCTCCACTTT
few TRBD1 TRBJ1-5 TRBV27 CASSPTGTQQPQHF TGTGCCAGCAGTCCGACAGGGACCCAGCAGCCCCAGCATTTT
. TRBD1 TRBJ2-7 TRBV25-1 CASSGAGTGIYEQYF TGTGCCAGCAGTGGCGCCGGGACAGGGATCTACGAGCAGTACTTC
. . TRBJ2-6 TRBV6-2/TRBV6-3 CASSFTNSGANVLTF TGTGCCAGCAGTTTCACTAACTCTGGGGCCAACGTCCTGACTTTC
. . TRBJ2-7 TRBV29-1 CSLPWATGEQYF TGCAGCTTGCCATGGGCCACAGGGGAGCAGTACTTC
many . TRBJ2-5 TRBV6-1 CASSGTQQETQYF TGTGCCAGCAGCGGGACACAACAAGAGACCCAGTACTTC
many . TRBJ1-5 TRBV20-1 CSADTLQGIGQPQHF TGCAGTGCTGACACATTACAGGGAATAGGTCAGCCCCAGCATTTT
many TRBD1 TRBJ2-7 TRBV9 CASSGTGDYEQYF TGCGCCAGCAGCGGAACAGGGGACTACGAGCAGTACTTC
. . TRBJ2-5 TRBV15 CATGRGPGETQYF TGTGCCACCGGGAGGGGGCCCGGTGAGACCCAGTACTTC
. . TRBJ1-6 TRBV10-3 CAIGTSYNSPLHF TGTGCCATCGGGACCTCCTATAATTCACCCCTCCACTTT
many . TRBJ2-7 TRBV10-3 CAIAVGTESYSYEQYF TGTGCCATCGCAGTCGGTACAGAGAGCTACTCCTACGAGCAGTACTTC
many TRBD1 TRBJ2-5 TRBV6-5 CASSFARGETQYF TGTGCCAGCAGTTTCGCCAGGGGGGAGACCCAGTACTTC
. . TRBJ2-7 TRBV7-6 CASSPRIGDPYEQYF TGTGCCAGCTCACCTAGGATAGGGGACCCCTACGAGCAGTACTTC
. TRBD1 TRBJ2-5 TRBV19 CASSRGQTAETEYF TGTGCCAGTAGTAGGGGACAGACAGCAGAGACCGAGTACTTC
. TRBD1 TRBJ2-3 TRBV12-3/TRBV12-4 CASSLWTGTTDTQYF TGTGCCAGCAGTCTGTGGACAGGGACCACAGATACGCAGTATTTT
. TRBD2 TRBJ2-2 TRBV7-6 CASSLGGLAGIGELFF TGTGCCAGCAGCTTAGGGGGACTAGCGGGAATCGGGGAGCTGTTTTTT